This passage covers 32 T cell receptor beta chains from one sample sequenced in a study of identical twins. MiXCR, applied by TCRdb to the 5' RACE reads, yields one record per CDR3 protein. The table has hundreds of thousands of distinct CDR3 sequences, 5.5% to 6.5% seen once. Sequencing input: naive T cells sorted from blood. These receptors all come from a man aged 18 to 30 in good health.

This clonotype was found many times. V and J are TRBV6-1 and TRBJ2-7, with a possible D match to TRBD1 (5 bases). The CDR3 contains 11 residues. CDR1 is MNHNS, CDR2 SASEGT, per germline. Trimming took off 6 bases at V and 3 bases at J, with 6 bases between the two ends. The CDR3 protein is CASRGHYEQYV. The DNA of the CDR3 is TGTGCCAGCAGAGGACACTACGAGCAGTACGTC.

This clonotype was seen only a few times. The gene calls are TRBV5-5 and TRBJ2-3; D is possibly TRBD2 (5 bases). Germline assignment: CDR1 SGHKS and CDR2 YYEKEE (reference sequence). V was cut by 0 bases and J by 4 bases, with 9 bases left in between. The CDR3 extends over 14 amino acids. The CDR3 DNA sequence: TGTGCCAGCAGCTTGGTGCGAGCGGCAGATACGCAGTATTTT. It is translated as CASSLVRAADTQYF.

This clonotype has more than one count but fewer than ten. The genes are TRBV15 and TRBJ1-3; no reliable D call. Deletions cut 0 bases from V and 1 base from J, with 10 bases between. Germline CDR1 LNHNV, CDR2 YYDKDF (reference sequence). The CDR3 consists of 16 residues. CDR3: CATSRDQVGSGNTIYF. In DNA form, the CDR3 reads TGTGCCACCAGCAGAGATCAAGTGGGGTCTGGAAACACCATATATTTT.

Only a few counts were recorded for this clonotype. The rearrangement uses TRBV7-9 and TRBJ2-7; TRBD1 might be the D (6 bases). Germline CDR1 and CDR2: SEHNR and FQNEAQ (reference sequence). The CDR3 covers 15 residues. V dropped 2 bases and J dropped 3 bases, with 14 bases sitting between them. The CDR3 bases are TGTGCCAGCAGCTTACAAGGGGCGGACAGCTACGAGCAGTACTTC. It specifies CASSLQGADSYEQYF.

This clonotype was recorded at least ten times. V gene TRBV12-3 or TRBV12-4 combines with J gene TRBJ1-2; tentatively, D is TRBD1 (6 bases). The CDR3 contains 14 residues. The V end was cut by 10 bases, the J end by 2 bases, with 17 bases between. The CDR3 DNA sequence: TGTGCCATCCCGAACAGGGAGTTGAACTATGGCTACACCTTC. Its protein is CAIPNRELNYGYTF.

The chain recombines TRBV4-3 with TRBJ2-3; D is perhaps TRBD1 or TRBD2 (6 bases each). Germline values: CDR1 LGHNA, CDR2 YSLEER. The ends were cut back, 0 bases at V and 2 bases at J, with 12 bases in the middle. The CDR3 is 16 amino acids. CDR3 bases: TGCGCCAGCAGCCAAGATACGGGGGCTTCCACAGATACGCAGTATTTT. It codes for CASSQDTGASTDTQYF.

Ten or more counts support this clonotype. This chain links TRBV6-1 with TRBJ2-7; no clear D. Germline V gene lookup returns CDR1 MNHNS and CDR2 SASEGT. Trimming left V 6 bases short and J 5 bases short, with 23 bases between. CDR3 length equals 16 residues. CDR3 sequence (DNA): TGTGCCAGCAGAGCCGGTTTCGGATTAACCCCCAACGAGCAGTACGTC. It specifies CASRAGFGLTPNEQYV.

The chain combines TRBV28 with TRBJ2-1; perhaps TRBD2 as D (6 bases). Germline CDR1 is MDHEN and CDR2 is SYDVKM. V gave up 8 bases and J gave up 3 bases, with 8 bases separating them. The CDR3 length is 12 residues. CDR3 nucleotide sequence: TGTGCCAGCGGCGGGATCTACAATGAGCAGTTCTTC. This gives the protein CASGGIYNEQFF.

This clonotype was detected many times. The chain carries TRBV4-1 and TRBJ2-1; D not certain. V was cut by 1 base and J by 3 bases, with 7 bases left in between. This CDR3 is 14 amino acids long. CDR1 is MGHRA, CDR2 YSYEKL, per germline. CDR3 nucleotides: TGCGCCAGCAGCCAAGCCTTCCGCTACAATGAGCAGTTCTTC. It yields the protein CASSQAFRYNEQFF.

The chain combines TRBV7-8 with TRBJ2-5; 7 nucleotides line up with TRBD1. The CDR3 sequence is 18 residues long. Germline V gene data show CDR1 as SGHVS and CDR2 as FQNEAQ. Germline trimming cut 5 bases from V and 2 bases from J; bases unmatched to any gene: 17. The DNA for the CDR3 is TGTGCCAGCAGCCAACTCACCGGGACAGTGCGCTCTCAAGAGACCCAGTACTTC. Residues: CASSQLTGTVRSQETQYF.

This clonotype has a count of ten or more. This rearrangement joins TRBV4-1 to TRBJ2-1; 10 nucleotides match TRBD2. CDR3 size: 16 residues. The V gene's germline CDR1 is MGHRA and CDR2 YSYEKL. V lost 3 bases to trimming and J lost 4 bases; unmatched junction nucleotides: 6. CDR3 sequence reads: CASSHPSGSSYNEQFF. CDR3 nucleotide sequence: TGCGCCAGCAGCCATCCTAGCGGGAGCAGTTACAATGAGCAGTTCTTC.

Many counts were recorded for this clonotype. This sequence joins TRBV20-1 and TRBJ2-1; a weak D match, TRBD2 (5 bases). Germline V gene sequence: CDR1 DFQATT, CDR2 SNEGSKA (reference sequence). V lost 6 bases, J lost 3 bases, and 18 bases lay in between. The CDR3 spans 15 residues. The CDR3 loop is CSAPLTTGDYNEQFF. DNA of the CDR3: TGCAGTGCCCCGCTTACAACCGGGGACTACAATGAGCAGTTCTTC.

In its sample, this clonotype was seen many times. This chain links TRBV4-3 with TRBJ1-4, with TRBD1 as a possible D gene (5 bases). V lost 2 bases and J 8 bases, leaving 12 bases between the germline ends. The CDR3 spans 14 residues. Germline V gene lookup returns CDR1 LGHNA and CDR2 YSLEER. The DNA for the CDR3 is TGCGCCAGCAGCCAATCAGGGAGTGTGGAAAAACTGTTTTTT. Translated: CASSQSGSVEKLFF.

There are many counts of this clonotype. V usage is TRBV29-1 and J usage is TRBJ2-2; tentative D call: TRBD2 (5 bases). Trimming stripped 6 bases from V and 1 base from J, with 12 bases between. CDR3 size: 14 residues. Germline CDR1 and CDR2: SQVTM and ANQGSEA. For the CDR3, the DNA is TGCAGCGTCCCAGAGGGTGGGAACACCGGGGAGCTGTTTTTT. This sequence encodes CSVPEGGNTGELFF.

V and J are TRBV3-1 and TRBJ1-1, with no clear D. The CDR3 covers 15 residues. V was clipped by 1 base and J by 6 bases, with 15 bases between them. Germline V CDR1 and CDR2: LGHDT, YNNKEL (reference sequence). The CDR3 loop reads CASSQGKVITPEAFF. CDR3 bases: TGTGCCAGCAGCCAAGGGAAAGTGATCACTCCTGAAGCTTTCTTT.

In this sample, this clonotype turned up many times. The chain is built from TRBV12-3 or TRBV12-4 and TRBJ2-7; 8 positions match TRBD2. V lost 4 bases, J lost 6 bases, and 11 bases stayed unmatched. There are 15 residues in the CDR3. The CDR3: CASSSQGSGSTEQYV. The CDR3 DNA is TGTGCCAGCAGTTCCCAGGGAAGCGGGAGTACCGAGCAGTACGTC.

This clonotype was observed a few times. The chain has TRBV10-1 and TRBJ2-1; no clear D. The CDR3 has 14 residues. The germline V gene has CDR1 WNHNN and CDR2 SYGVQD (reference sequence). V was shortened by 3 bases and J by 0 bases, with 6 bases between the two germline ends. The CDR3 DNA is TGCGCCAGCAGTGACAGGAACTCCTACAATGAGCAGTTCTTC. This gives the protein CASSDRNSYNEQFF.

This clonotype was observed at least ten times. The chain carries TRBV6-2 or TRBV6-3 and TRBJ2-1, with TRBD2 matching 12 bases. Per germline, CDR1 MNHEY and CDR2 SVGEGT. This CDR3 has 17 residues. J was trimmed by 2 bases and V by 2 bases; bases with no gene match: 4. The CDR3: CASSYAASGRAYNEQFF. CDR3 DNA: TGTGCCAGCAGTTACGCGGCTAGCGGGAGGGCCTACAATGAGCAGTTCTTC.

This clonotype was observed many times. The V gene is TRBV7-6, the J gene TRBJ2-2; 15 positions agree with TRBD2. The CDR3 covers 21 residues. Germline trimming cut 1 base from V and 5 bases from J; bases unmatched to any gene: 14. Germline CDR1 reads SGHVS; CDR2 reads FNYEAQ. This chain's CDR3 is CASSLDLFRGLAGGSTGELFF. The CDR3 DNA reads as TGTGCCAGCAGCTTAGACCTATTCCGGGGACTAGCGGGAGGAAGTACCGGGGAGCTGTTTTTT.

The CDR3 DNA follows: TGTGCCACCTCAATAGCGGGAGCGGGAACCGGGGAGCTGTTTTTT. Translating it yields CATSIAGAGTGELFF. The rearrangement joins TRBV19 to TRBJ2-2; 9 bases fit TRBD2. Germline trimming cut 10 bases from V and 5 bases from J; bases unmatched to any gene: 11. CDR1 is LNHDA, CDR2 SQIVND, per germline (reference sequence). This CDR3 region has 15 residues.

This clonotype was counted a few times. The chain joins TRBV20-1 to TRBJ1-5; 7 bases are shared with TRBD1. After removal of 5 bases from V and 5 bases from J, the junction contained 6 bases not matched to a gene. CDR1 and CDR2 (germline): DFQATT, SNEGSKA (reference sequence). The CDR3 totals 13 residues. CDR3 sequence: CSAWRGGDQPQHF. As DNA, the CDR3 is TGCAGTGCTTGGAGAGGGGGCGATCAGCCCCAGCATTTT.

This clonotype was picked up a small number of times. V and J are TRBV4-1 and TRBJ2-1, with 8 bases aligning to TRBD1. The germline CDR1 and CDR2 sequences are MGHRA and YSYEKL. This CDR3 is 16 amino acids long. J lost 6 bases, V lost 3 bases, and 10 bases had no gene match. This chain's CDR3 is CASSHLDRVTVNEQFF. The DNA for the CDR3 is TGCGCCAGCAGCCACTTGGACAGGGTCACTGTCAATGAGCAGTTCTTC.

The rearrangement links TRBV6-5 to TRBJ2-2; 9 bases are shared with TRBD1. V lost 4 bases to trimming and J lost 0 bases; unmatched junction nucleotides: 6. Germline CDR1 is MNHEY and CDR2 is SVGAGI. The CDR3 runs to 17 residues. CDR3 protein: CASSFPTGGPNTGELFF. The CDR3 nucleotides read TGTGCCAGCAGTTTCCCGACAGGGGGACCGAACACCGGGGAGCTGTTTTTT.

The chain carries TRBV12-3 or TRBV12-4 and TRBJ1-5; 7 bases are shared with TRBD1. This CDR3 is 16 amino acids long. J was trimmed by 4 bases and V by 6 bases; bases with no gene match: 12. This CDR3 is CASSATEGAPNQPQHF. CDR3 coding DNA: TGTGCCAGCAGCGCAACTGAGGGGGCACCAAATCAGCCCCAGCATTTT.

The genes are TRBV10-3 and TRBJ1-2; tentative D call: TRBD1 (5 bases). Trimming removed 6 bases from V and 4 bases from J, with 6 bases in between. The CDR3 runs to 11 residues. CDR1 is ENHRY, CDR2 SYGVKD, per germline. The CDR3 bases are TGTGCCATCAGAAGGGGCTATGGCTACACCTTC. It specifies CAIRRGYGYTF.

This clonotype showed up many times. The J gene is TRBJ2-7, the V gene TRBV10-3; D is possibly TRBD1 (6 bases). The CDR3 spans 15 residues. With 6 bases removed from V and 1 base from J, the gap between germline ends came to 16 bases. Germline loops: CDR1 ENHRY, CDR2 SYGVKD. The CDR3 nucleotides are TGTGCCATCAGAAAGGGAACAGGGACGTCCTACGAGCAGTACGTC. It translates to CAIRKGTGTSYEQYV.

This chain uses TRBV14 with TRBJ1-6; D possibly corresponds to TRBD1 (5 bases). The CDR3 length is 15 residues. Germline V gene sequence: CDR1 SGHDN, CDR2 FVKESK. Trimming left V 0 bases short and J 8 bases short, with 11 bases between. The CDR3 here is CASSQDTDIYSPLHF. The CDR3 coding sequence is TGTGCCAGCAGCCAAGATACGGACATTTATTCACCCCTCCACTTT.

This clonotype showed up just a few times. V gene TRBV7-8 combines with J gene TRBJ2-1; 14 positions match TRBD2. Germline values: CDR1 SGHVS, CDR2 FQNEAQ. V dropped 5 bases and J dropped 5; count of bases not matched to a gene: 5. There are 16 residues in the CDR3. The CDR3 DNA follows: TGTGCCAGCAGCACCCTGACTAGCGGGGGGGACAATGAGCAGTTCTTC. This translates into CASSTLTSGGDNEQFF.

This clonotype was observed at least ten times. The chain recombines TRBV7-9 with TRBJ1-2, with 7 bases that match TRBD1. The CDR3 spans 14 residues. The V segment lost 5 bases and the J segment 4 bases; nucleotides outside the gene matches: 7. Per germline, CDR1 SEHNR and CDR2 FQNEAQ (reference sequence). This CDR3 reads CASSEGQHFYGYTF. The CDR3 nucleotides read TGTGCCAGCAGCGAGGGACAGCACTTCTATGGCTACACCTTC.

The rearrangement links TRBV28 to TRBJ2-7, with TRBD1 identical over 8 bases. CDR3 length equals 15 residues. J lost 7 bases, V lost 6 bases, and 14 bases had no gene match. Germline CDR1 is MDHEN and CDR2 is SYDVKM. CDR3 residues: CASRPQGASSREQYF. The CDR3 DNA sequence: TGTGCCAGCAGGCCGCAGGGGGCTAGCTCGAGGGAGCAGTACTTC.

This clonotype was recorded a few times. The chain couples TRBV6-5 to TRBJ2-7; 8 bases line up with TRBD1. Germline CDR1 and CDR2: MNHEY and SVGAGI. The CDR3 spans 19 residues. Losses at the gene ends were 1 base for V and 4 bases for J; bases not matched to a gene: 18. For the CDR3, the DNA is TGTGCCAGCAGTTACTACTCGAGAGGAACGGCAGGGGGCTCGTACGAGCAGTACTTC. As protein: CASSYYSRGTAGGSYEQYF.

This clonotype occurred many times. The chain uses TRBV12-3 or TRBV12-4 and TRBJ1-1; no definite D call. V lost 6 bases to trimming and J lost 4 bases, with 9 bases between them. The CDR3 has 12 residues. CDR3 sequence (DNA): TGTGCCAGCAGAGACGTGGGCACTGAAGCTTTCTTT. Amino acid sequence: CASRDVGTEAFF.